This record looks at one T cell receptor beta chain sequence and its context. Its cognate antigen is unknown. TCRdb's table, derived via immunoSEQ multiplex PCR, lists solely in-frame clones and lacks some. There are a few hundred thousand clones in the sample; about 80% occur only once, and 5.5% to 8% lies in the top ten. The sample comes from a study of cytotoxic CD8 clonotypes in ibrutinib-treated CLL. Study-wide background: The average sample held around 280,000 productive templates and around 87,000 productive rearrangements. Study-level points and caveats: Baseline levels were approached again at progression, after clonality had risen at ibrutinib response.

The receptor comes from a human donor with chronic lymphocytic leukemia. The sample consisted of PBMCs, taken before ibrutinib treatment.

The CDR3 region has the DNA TGCGCCAGCAGCCAAGACGGAGCGGGAGTTTCCGAGCAGTACTTC. Its translation: CASSQDGAGVSEQYF. The rearrangement uses TRBV4-3 and TRBJ2-7; TRBD2 matches at 8 bases. Trimming cost V 0 bases and J 6 bases; bases outside gene matches: 7. The germline gives CDR1 LGHNA, CDR2 YSLEER. This CDR3 has 15 amino acids.